This entry describes one TCR beta chain. This specimen comes from a study of blood T cell repertoires in COVID-19. Overall study context: Both acute and convalescent COVID-19 samples were obtained from the United States, Italy and Spain. T cells, B-cell-depleted T cells, or PBMCs provided the cDNA or gDNA that served as material.

With 1 base removed from V and 0 bases from J, the gap between germline ends came to 12 bases. Germline values: CDR1 MGHRA, CDR2 YSYEKL. This CDR3 spans 16 amino acids. The repertoire was sequenced with immunoSEQ multiplex PCR; TCRdb's copy has only in-frame clones and lacks some. The table records under 200,000 clones, around 80% of them present only once. This sequence joins TRBV4-1 and TRBJ1-1; D unclear. Sequences were obtained from peripheral blood. The receptor comes from a man in his sixties with acute or convalescent COVID-19. The CDR3 nucleotides are TGCGCCAGCAGCCAAGGGACTATGGGAGTGAACACTGAAGCTTTCTTT. The encoded protein is CASSQGTMGVNTEAFF.